Given below is one T cell receptor beta chain in context. Its antigen remains unknown. The data stem from a study of human T cells and chemical hapten exposure. For the study at large: Across samples, TCR yields varied, mostly owing to small differences in pooled library volumes. The study's findings and limits: Versus controls, significantly more large CDR3 similarity clusters arose from expanded TCRs.

In TCRdb, the RACE reads were re-called with MiXCR into one record per CDR3 protein. This table has more than 250,000 distinct CDR3 sequences, over 7.5% appearing once. Time point in this sample: pre-sensitization, week 0. Treatment here: therapeutic diphenylcyclopropenone sensitization with weekly scalp DPC. People who gave samples had alopecia, were 18 to 70 years old, and were suitable for DPC. The CDR3 has 12 residues. Germline CDR1 is SGHTA and CDR2 is FQGNSA. V lost 3 bases to trimming and J lost 3 bases, with 3 bases between them. The rearrangement links TRBV7-2 to TRBJ1-5; D not certain. The sequencing here drew on whole blood, taken in connection with sensitization to the hapten diphenylcyclopropenone (DPC). The clonotype originates from a man between 18 and 29 years old with alopecia areata. Some clones in this sample may be carry-over from other donors' samples. In DNA form, the CDR3 reads TGTGCCAGCAGCTTCATCAATCAGCCCCAGCATTTT. It encodes CASSFINQPQHF.